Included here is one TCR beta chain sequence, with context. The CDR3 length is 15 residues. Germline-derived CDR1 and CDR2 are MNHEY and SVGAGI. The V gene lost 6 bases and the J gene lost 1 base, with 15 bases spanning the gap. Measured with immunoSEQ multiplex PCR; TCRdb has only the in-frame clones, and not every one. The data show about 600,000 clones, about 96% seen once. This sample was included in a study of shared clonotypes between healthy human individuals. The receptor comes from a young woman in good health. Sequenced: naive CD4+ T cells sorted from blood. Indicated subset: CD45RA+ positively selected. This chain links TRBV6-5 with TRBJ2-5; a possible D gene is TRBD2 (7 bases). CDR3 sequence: CASRILGGPQETQYF. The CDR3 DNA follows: TGTGCCAGCAGAATACTGGGGGGGCCCCAAGAGACCCAGTACTTC.